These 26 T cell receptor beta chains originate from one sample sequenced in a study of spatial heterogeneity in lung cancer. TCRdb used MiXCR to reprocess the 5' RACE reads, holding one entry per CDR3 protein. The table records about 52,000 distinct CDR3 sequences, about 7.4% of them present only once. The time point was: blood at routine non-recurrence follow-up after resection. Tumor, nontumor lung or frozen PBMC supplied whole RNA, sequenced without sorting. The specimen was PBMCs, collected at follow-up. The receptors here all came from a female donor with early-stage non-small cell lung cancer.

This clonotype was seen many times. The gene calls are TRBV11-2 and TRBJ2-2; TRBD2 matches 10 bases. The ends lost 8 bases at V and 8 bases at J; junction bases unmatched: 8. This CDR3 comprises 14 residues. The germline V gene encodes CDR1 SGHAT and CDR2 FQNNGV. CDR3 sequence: CASRQAGGPGELFF. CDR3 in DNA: TGTGCCAGCCGCCAAGCGGGGGGGCCTGGGGAGCTGTTTTTT. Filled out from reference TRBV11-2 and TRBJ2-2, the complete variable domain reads EAGVAQSPRYKIIEKRQSVAFWCNPISGHATLYWYQQILGQGPKLLIQFQNNGVVDDSQLPKDRFSAERLKGVDSTLKIQPAKLEDSAVYLCASRQAGGPGELFFGEGSRLTVL.

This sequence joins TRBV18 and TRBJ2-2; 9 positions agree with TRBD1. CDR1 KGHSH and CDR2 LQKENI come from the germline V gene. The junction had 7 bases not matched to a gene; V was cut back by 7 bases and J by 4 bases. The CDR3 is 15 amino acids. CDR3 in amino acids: CASYPGQGSTGELFF. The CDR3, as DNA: TGTGCCAGCTACCCGGGACAGGGCAGCACCGGGGAGCTGTTTTTT. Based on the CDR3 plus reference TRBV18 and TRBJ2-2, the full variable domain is NAGVMQNPRHLVRRRGQEARLRCSPMKGHSHVYWYRQLPEEGLKFMVYLQKENIIDESGMPKERFSAEFPKEGPSILRIQQVVRGDSAAYFCASYPGQGSTGELFFGEGSRLTVL.

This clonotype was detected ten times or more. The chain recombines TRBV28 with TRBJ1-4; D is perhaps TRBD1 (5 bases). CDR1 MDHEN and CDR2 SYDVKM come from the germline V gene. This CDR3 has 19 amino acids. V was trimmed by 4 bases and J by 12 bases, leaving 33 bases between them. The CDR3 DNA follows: TGTGCCAGCAGTTCTATCGGGGGAGTTGCGTTAAGCGGCTCGAGGGAACTGTTTTTT. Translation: CASSSIGGVALSGSRELFF.

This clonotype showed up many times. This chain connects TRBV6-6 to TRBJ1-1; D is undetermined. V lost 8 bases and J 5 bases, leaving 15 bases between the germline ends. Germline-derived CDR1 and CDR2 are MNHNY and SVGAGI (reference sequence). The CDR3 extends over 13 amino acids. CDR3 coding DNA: TGTGCCAGCTCTAGCGCGAGTCTAACTGAAGCTTTCTTT. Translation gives CASSSASLTEAFF.

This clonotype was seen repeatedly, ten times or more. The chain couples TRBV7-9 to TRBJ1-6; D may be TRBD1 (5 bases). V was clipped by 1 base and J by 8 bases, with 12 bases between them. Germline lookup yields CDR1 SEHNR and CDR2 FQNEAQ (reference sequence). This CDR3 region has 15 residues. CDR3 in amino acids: CASSLVGVRDSPLHF. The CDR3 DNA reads TGTGCCAGCAGCTTAGTGGGGGTAAGGGATTCACCCCTCCACTTT.

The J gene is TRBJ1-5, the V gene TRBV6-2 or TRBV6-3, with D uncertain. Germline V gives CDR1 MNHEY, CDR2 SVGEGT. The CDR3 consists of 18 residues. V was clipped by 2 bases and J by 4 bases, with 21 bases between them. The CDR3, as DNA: TGTGCCAGCAGTTACGGCAGTTCGACCTTCCTGATTAATCAGCCCCAGCATTTT. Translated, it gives CASSYGSSTFLINQPQHF.

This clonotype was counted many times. CDR3 nucleotides: TGTGCCAGCAGCCACGACTTCGACAGCCCCTATGGCTACACCTTC. It is translated as CASSHDFDSPYGYTF. The chain has TRBV3-1 and TRBJ1-2; TRBD1 might be the D (5 bases). The CDR3 runs 15 residues. The V gene's germline CDR1 is LGHDT and CDR2 YNNKEL (reference sequence). The V end lost 3 bases, the J end lost 4 bases, and 15 bases lay between the germline ends.

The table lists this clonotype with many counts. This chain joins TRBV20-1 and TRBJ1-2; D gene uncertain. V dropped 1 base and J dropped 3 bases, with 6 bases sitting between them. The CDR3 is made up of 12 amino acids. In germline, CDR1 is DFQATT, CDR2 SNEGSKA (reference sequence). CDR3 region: CSARVHYYGYTF. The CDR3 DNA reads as TGCAGTGCTAGAGTTCACTACTATGGCTACACCTTC.

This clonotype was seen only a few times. The CDR3 loop is CASSLGSSFLTDTQYF. The CDR3 bases are TGCGCCAGCAGCTTGGGCTCTAGCTTCCTCACAGATACGCAGTATTTT. The chain joins TRBV5-1 to TRBJ2-3; D possibly corresponds to TRBD2 (5 bases). The germline V and J ends were trimmed by 0 bases and 2 bases, with 13 bases remaining between them. The CDR3 consists of 16 residues. CDR1 and CDR2 from the germline V gene are SGHRS and YFSETQ.

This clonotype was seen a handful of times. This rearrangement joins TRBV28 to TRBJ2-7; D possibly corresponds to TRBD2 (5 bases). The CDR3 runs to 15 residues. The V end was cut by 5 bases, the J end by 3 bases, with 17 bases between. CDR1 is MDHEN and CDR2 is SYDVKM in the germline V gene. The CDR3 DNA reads TGTGCCAGCAGTGCCCGATCGGCTAGCCGCTACGAGCAGTACTTC. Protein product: CASSARSASRYEQYF.

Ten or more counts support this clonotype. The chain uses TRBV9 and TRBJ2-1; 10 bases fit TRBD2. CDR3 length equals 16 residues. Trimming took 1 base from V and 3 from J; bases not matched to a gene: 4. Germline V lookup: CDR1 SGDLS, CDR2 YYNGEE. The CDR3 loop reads CASSVSSGGYYNEQFF. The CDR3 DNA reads TGTGCCAGCAGCGTAAGTAGCGGGGGGTACTACAATGAGCAGTTCTTC.

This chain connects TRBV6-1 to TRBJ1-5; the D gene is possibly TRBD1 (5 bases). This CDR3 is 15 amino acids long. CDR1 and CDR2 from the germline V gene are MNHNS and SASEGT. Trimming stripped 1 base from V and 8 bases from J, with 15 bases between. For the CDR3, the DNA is TGTGCCAGCAGTGAAGTAGGGATTGGGGGTAAGCCCCAGCATTTT. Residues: CASSEVGIGGKPQHF.

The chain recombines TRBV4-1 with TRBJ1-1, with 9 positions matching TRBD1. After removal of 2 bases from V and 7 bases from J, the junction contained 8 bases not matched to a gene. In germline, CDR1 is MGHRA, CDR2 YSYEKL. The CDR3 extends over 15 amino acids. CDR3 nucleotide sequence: TGCGCCAGCAGCCAAAAACCGGGACAGGGCAATGAAGCTTTCTTT. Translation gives CASSQKPGQGNEAFF.

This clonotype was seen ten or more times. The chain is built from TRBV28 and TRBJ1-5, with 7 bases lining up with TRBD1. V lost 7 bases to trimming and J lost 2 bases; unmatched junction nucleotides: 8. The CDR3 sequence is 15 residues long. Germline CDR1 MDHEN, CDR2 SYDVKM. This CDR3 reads CASTIQGVRNQPQHF. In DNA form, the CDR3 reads TGTGCCAGCACCATTCAGGGGGTTCGCAATCAGCCCCAGCATTTT.

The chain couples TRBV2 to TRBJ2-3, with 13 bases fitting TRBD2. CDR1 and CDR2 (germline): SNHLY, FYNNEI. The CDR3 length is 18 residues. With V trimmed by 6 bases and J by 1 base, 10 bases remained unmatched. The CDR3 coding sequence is TGTGCCAGCAGGTCCGGGACTAGCGGGGTCGCCCGCACAGATACGCAGTATTTT. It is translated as CASRSGTSGVARTDTQYF.

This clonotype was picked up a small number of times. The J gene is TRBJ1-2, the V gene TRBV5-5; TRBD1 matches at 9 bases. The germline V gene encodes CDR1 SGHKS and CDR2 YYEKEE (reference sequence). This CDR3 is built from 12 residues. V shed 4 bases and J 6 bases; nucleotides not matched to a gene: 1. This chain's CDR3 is CASSGTGHGYTF. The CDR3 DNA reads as TGTGCCAGCAGCGGGACAGGGCATGGCTACACCTTC. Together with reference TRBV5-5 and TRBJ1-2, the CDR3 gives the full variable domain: DAGVTQSPTHLIKTRGQQVTLRCSPISGHKSVSWYQQVLGQGPQFIFQYYEKEERGRGNFPDRFSARQFPNYSSELNVNALLLGDSALYLCASSGTGHGYTFGSGTRLTVV.

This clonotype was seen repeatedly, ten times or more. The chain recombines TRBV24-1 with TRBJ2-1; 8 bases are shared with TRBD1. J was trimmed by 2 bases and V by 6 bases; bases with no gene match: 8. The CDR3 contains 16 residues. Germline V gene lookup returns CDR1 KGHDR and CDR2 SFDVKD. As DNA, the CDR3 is TGTGCCACCAGTCCTGGCGGACAGGGCACCTACAATGAGCAGTTCTTC. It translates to CATSPGGQGTYNEQFF.

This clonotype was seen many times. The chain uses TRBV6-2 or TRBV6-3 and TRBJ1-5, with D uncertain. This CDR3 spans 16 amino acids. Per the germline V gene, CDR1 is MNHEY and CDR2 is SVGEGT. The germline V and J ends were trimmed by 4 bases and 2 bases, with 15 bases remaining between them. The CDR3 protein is CASSSRPKSGNQPQHF. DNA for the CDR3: TGTGCCAGCAGTTCTAGACCGAAGTCGGGCAATCAGCCCCAGCATTTT.

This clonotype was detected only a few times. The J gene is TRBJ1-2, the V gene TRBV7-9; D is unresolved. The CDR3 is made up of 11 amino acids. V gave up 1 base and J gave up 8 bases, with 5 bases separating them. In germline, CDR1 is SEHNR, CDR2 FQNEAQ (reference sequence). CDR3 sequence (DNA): TGTGCCAGCAGCTTAGTGGTCGGCTACACCTTC. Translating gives CASSLVVGYTF.

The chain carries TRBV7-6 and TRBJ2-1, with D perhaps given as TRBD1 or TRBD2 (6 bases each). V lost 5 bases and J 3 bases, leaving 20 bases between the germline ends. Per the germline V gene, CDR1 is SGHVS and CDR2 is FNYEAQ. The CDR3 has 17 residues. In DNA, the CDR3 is TGTGCCAGCAGCCGATGGGGGGCTATCGACTTCTACAATGAGCAGTTCTTC. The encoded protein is CASSRWGAIDFYNEQFF.

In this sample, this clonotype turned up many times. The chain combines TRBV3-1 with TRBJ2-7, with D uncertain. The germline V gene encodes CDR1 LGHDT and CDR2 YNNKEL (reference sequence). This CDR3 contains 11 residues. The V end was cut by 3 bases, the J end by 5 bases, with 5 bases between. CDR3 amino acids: CASSQVDEQYF. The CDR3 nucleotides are TGTGCCAGCAGCCAGGTGGACGAGCAGTACTTC.

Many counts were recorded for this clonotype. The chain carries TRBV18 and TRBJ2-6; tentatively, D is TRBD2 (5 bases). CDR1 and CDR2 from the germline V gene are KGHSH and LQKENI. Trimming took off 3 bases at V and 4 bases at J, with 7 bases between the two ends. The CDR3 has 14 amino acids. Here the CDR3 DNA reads TGTGCCAGCTCACCTCTAGCCGGGGCCAACGTCCTGACTTTC. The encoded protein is CASSPLAGANVLTF. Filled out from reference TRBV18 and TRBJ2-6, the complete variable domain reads NAGVMQNPRHLVRRRGQEARLRCSPMKGHSHVYWYRQLPEEGLKFMVYLQKENIIDESGMPKERFSAEFPKEGPSILRIQQVVRGDSAAYFCASSPLAGANVLTFGAGSRLTVL.

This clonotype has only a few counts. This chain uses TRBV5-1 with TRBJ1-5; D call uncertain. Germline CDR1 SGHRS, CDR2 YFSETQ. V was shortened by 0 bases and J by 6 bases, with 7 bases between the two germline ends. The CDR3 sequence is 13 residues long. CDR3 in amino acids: CASSLEGFQPQHF. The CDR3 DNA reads TGCGCCAGCAGCTTGGAAGGGTTTCAGCCCCAGCATTTT.

The chain's CDR3 is CASSTLGVRDTEAFF. CDR3 coding DNA: TGTGCCAGCTCCACCCTCGGGGTTCGGGACACTGAAGCTTTCTTT. The chain couples TRBV18 to TRBJ1-1; D unresolved. V was cut by 6 bases and J by 3 bases, with 17 bases left in between. The CDR3 runs to 15 residues. The germline gives CDR1 KGHSH, CDR2 LQKENI.

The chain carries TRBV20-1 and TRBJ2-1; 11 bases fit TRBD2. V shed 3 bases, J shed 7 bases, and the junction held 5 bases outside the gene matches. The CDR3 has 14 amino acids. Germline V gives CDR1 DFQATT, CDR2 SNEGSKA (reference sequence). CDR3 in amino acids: CSASSGGASNEQFF. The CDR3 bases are TGCAGTGCTAGTAGCGGGGGGGCCTCGAATGAGCAGTTCTTC.

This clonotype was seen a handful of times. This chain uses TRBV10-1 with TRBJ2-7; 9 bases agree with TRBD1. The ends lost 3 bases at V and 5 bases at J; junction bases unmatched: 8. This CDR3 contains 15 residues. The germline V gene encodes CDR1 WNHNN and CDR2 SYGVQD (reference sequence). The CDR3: CASSESGTGLHEQYF. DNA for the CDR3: TGCGCCAGCAGTGAATCCGGGACAGGGCTTCACGAGCAGTACTTC.